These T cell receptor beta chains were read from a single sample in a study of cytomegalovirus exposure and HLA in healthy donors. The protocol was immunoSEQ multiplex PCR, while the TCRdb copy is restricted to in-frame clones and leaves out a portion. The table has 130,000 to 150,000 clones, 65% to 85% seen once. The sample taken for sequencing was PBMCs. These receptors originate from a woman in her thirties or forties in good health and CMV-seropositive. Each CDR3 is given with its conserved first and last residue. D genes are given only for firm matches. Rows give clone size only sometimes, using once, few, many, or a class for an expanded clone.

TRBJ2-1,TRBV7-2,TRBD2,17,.,TGTGCCAGCAGCTTAGCCCATGGACTAGCGGGGGGCAATGAGCAGTTCTTC,CASSLAHGLAGGNEQFF
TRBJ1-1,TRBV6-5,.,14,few,TGTGCCAGCATTCCAGGGCAGCTCAACACTGAAGCTTTCTTT,CASIPGQLNTEAFF
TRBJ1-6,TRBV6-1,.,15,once,TGTGCCAGCAGTGAAGTTGAGGGTGGGAATTCACCCCTCCACTTT,CASSEVEGGNSPLHF
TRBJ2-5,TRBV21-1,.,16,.,TGTGCCAGCAGCAAAAGTAAGGACAGGGCGAAAGAGACCCAGTACTTC,CASSKSKDRAKETQYF
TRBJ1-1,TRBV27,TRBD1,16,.,TGTGCCAGCACCTTGTCCCCGGGACAGGGGGTGGATGAAGCTTTCTTT,CASTLSPGQGVDEAFF
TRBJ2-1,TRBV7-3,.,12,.,TGTGCCAGCAGTTCACCCGGGGGTGAGCAGTTCTTC,CASSSPGGEQFF
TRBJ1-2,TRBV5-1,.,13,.,TGCGCCAGCAGCTTTGACGGGACTTATGGCTACACCTTC,CASSFDGTYGYTF
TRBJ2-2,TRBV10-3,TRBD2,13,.,TGTGCCATCGCGAGCGGGGGGACCGGGGAGCTGTTTTTT,CAIASGGTGELFF
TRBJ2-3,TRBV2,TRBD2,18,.,TGTGCCAGCAGTGAAGAGACTAGCGGGGTCCATAGCACAGATACGCAGTATTTT,CASSEETSGVHSTDTQYF
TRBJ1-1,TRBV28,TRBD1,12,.,TGTGCCAGCAGTACCTCAGGGGGCCGGGCTTTCTTT,CASSTSGGRAFF
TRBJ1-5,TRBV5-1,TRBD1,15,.,TGCGCCAGCAGCTCCGGACAGGGATCCAATCAGCCCCAGCATTTT,CASSSGQGSNQPQHF
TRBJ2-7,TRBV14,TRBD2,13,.,TGTGCCAGCAGCCAAGCCGGGGGGACCGAGCAGTACTTC,CASSQAGGTEQYF
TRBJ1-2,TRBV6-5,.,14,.,TGTGCCAGCAGTTACTCGCCCACCAGCTATGGCTACACCTTC,CASSYSPTSYGYTF
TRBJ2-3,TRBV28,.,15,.,TGTGCCAGCAGTCGACAGTTTACTAGCACAGATACGCAGTATTTT,CASSRQFTSTDTQYF
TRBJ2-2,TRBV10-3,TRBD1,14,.,TGTGCCATCACCGGGACAGGGGATACCGGGGAGCTGTTTTTT,CAITGTGDTGELFF
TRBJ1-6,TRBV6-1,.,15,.,TGTGCCAGCAGTGAACGCGAAAGCTATAATTCACCCCTCCACTTT,CASSERESYNSPLHF
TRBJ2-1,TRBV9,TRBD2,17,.,TGTGCCAGCAGCCCCTACGGCCGGGGGGGGCCTAGGAATGAGCAGTTCTTC,CASSPYGRGGPRNEQFF
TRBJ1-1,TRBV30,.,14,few,TGTGCCTGGACCGGGATGGTAGGGAACACTGAAGCTTTCTTT,CAWTGMVGNTEAFF
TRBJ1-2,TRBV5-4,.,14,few,TGTGCCAGCAGCTTAGGGACGGAGGGCTATGGCTACACCTTC,CASSLGTEGYGYTF
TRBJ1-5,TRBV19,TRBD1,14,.,TGTGCCAGTATGGAAGGAGGGGGCGGTCAGCCCCAGCATTTT,CASMEGGGGQPQHF
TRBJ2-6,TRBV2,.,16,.,TGTGCCAGCAGCCGGACGGGAACCCCTGGGGCCAACGTCCTGACTTTC,CASSRTGTPGANVLTF
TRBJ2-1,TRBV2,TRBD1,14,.,TGTGCCAGCAGTCCGGGACAGAGTTACAATGAGCAGTTCTTC,CASSPGQSYNEQFF
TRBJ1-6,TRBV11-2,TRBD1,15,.,TGTGCCAGCAGCTTAGGGGGACAGTTTAATTCACCCCTCCACTTT,CASSLGGQFNSPLHF
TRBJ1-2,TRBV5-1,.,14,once,TGCGCCAGCAGCTTGGATGACAGGAACTATGGCTACACCTTC,CASSLDDRNYGYTF
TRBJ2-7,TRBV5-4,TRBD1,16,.,TGTGCCAGCAGCCCAGCCGTCGGGACAGGATTCTCCGAGCAGTACTTC,CASSPAVGTGFSEQYF
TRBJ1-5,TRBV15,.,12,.,TGTGCCACCAGCGGCCTCGGGTCGCCCCAGCATTTT,CATSGLGSPQHF
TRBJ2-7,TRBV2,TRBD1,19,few,TGTGCCAGCAGTGAAGAGCCGGGACAGGGGGTTTTTACCTCCTACGAGCAGTACTTC,CASSEEPGQGVFTSYEQYF
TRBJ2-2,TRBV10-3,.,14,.,TGTGCCATCAGTGATTTACAGGACCACAGGGAGCTGTTTTTT,CAISDLQDHRELFF
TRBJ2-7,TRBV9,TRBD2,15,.,TGTGCCAGCATCGCCATCCGCGGGGGGCCTTACGAGCAGTACTTC,CASIAIRGGPYEQYF
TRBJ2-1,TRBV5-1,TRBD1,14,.,TGCGCCAGCAGCCTGGACAGGCAAGGCAATGAGCAGTTCTTC,CASSLDRQGNEQFF
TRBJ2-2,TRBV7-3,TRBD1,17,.,TGTGCCAGCAGCCCTTCGACAGGGGTCCAAAACACCGGGGAGCTGTTTTTT,CASSPSTGVQNTGELFF
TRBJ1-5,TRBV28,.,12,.,TGTGCCAGCAGTTTGTCCGGTGAGCCCCAGCATTTT,CASSLSGEPQHF
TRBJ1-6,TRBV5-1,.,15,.,TGCGCCAGCAGCTTGTCGGGGTCCGGGTATTCACCCCTCCACTTT,CASSLSGSGYSPLHF
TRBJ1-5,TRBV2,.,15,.,TGTGCCAGCACCTCAAAGGGGACATCTAATCAGCCCCAGCATTTT,CASTSKGTSNQPQHF
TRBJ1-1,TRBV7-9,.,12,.,TGTGCCACCCCAGGGATGAACACTGAAGCTTTCTTT,CATPGMNTEAFF